One sample yielded the 21 T cell receptor beta chains listed below, sequenced in a study of control samples from healthy donors and cancer patients. Only in-frame clones appear in the TCRdb table, and some are missing; sequencing was by immunoSEQ multiplex PCR. The table records about 160,000 clones, 80% to 95% of them present only once. Sequenced material: blood. The receptors come from a young man in good health.

The V call is TRBV4-3, the J call TRBJ2-1, with 11 positions matching TRBD2. The CDR3 is 19 amino acids. The germline CDR1 and CDR2 sequences are LGHNA and YSLEER. Losses at the gene ends were 0 bases for V and 0 bases for J; bases not matched to a gene: 7. The CDR3 bases are TGCGCCAGCAGCCAAGAGGGACTAGCGGCTCTCGGCTCCTACAATGAGCAGTTCTTC. Its protein is CASSQEGLAALGSYNEQFF.

The chain recombines TRBV7-9 with TRBJ2-7, with 7 bases that match TRBD1. Germline V lookup: CDR1 SEHNR, CDR2 FQNEAQ (reference sequence). After removal of 4 bases from V and 4 bases from J, the junction contained 4 bases not matched to a gene. There are 13 residues in the CDR3. The CDR3 sequence: CASSSGGSYEQYF. The CDR3 DNA reads as TGTGCCAGCAGCTCAGGGGGTAGTTACGAGCAGTACTTC.

In regard to this clone: In the same sample, other DNA sequences code for this CDR3. The chain has TRBV7-9 and TRBJ1-1; a possible D gene is TRBD1 (6 bases). The CDR3 has 11 amino acids. Per the germline V gene, CDR1 is SEHNR and CDR2 is FQNEAQ (reference sequence). The V end lost 1 base, the J end lost 10 bases, and 7 bases lay between the germline ends. The CDR3 DNA sequence: TGTGCCAGCAGCTTAGAGGGGGTAGCTTTCTTT. It yields the protein CASSLEGVAFF.

The chain carries TRBV5-4 and TRBJ1-5, with D uncertain. In germline, CDR1 is SGHNT, CDR2 YYREEE (reference sequence). Trimming took 0 bases from V and 6 from J, leaving 7 bases between them. This CDR3 has 13 amino acids. CDR3 coding DNA: TGTGCCAGCAGCTTGGTAGGTTCTCAGCCCCAGCATTTT. It specifies CASSLVGSQPQHF.

This clone was counted a single time. V gene TRBV4-2 combines with J gene TRBJ2-7, with D tentatively TRBD1 (5 bases). Looked up from germline, CDR1 is LGHNA and CDR2 is YNFKEQ. V dropped 4 bases and J dropped 2 bases, with 12 bases sitting between them. CDR3 length equals 14 residues. DNA of the CDR3: TGTGCCAGCAGCCCGTTGGGGCTAACCTACGAGCAGTACTTC. This translates into CASSPLGLTYEQYF.

This clone has a count of ten or more. The chain couples TRBV6-4 to TRBJ2-3, with TRBD2 matching over 8 bases. V dropped 4 bases and J dropped 1; count of bases not matched to a gene: 1. Per the germline V gene, CDR1 is MRHNA and CDR2 is SNTAGT. This CDR3 is built from 14 residues. This chain's CDR3 is CASSGAGGTDTQYF. DNA of the CDR3: TGTGCCAGCAGTGGAGCGGGAGGCACAGATACGCAGTATTTT.

V and J are TRBV2 and TRBJ2-5; D possibly corresponds to TRBD1 (6 bases). Trimming removed 6 bases at V and 0 bases at J, with 17 bases between. Germline V CDR1 and CDR2: SNHLY, FYNNEI. CDR3 length equals 16 residues. The CDR3 is CASRARQASYQETQYF. DNA of the CDR3: TGTGCCAGCAGGGCCAGACAGGCGTCGTACCAAGAGACCCAGTACTTC.

In its sample, this clone was seen once. This chain joins TRBV7-9 and TRBJ2-1, with TRBD2 matching over 9 bases. This CDR3 contains 15 residues. Per germline, CDR1 SEHNR and CDR2 FQNEAQ (reference sequence). With 1 base clipped from V and 2 bases from J, the junction kept 0 bases outside the gene matches. Here the CDR3 reads CASSLGGRAYNEQFF. The DNA for the CDR3 is TGTGCCAGCAGCTTAGGCGGGAGGGCCTACAATGAGCAGTTCTTC.

The chain links TRBV19 to TRBJ2-1; D tentatively reads TRBD1 or TRBD2 (6 bases each). Germline V gene sequence: CDR1 LNHDA, CDR2 SQIVND (reference sequence). The CDR3 covers 16 residues. V gave up 0 bases and J gave up 5 bases, with 14 bases separating them. The CDR3 sequence: CASSIDHGGRNNEQFF. The CDR3 DNA reads TGTGCCAGTAGTATAGATCACGGGGGCCGAAACAATGAGCAGTTCTTC.

The CDR3 protein is CAAGVNYGYTF. The CDR3 DNA is TGTGCCGCAGGGGTAAACTATGGCTACACCTTC. The V gene is TRBV3-1 (or the pseudogene TRBV3-2), the J gene TRBJ1-2, with D perhaps matching TRBD1 (6 bases). Per the germline V gene, CDR1 is LGHDT and CDR2 is YNNKEL (reference sequence). The CDR3 runs to 11 residues. V was trimmed by 11 bases and J by 2 bases, leaving 9 bases between them.

V is TRBV27 and J is TRBJ1-5; D is possibly TRBD1 (5 bases). The germline CDR1 and CDR2 sequences are MNHEY and SMNVEV (reference sequence). The length of the CDR3 is 14 residues. V dropped 6 bases and J dropped 6 bases, with 15 bases sitting between them. Here the CDR3 DNA reads TGTGCCAGCAGCCCCTGGGGGGAGTCTCAGCCCCAGCATTTT. It codes for CASSPWGESQPQHF.

The genes are TRBV6-5 and TRBJ1-5; D gene ambiguous. The CDR3 sequence is 14 residues long. Germline-derived CDR1 and CDR2 are MNHEY and SVGAGI. Trimming took off 6 bases at V and 1 base at J, with 10 bases between the two ends. CDR3 sequence reads: CASRPAASNQPQHF. In nucleotides, the CDR3 is TGTGCCAGCAGGCCGGCGGCAAGCAATCAGCCCCAGCATTTT.

The gene calls are TRBV28 and TRBJ1-1, with a weak D call TRBD1 (6 bases). V was clipped by 7 bases and J by 10 bases, with 22 bases between them. The CDR3 totals 14 residues. Germline CDR1 and CDR2: MDHEN and SYDVKM. Here the CDR3 reads CASTGGAGALPAFF. The CDR3 nucleotides are TGTGCCAGCACCGGGGGAGCAGGGGCCCTTCCAGCTTTCTTT.

V gene TRBV27 combines with J gene TRBJ2-3, with D possibly matching TRBD2 (6 bases). CDR1 MNHEY and CDR2 SMNVEV come from the germline V gene (reference sequence). The CDR3 contains 14 residues. V was pared by 5 bases and J by 7 bases, with 16 bases between. As DNA, the CDR3 is TGTGCCAGCAGTCCCATATTCGGGGGTTATACGCAGTATTTT. Amino acids: CASSPIFGGYTQYF.

V gene TRBV6-5 combines with J gene TRBJ1-5, with D possibly matching TRBD1 (5 bases). The V gene lost 11 bases and the J gene lost 0 bases, with 11 bases spanning the gap. The CDR3 consists of 13 residues. Germline-derived CDR1 and CDR2 are MNHEY and SVGAGI. The CDR3 nucleotides are TGTGCCGGGGCCGTCAATAGCAATCAGCCCCAGCATTTT. This codes for CAGAVNSNQPQHF.

The chain has TRBV4-1 and TRBJ1-4; D unresolved. Looked up from germline, CDR1 is MGHRA and CDR2 is YSYEKL. Trimming pared 5 bases from V and 5 bases from J, leaving 9 bases between. The CDR3 is 13 amino acids. In DNA form, the CDR3 reads TGCGCCAGCAGCGCGTTGGTGAATGAAAAACTGTTTTTT. Translation: CASSALVNEKLFF.

CDR3 residues: CATSNGPGINQPQHF. In DNA, the CDR3 is TGTGCCACCAGCAACGGTCCAGGGATCAATCAGCCCCAGCATTTT. The chain employs TRBV15 and TRBJ1-5, with D perhaps matching TRBD1 (5 bases). The germline V gene has CDR1 LNHNV and CDR2 YYDKDF (reference sequence). Trimming left V 4 bases short and J 3 bases short, with 13 bases between. The length of the CDR3 is 15 residues.

The chain couples TRBV28 to TRBJ1-2; weak D call: TRBD1 (6 bases). The V end lost 2 bases, the J end lost 1 base, and 11 bases lay between the germline ends. This CDR3 is 15 amino acids long. Germline-derived CDR1 and CDR2 are MDHEN and SYDVKM. Here the CDR3 DNA reads TGTGCCAGCAGTTTACGCCGGACAGTTAACTATGGCTACACCTTC. It codes for CASSLRRTVNYGYTF.

The gene calls are TRBV20-1 and TRBJ1-1; D not resolved. The germline gives CDR1 DFQATT, CDR2 SNEGSKA (reference sequence). The ends were cut back, 4 bases at V and 0 bases at J, with 3 bases in the middle. This CDR3 has 11 residues. Here the CDR3 reads CSAILNTEAFF. CDR3 bases: TGCAGTGCTATCTTGAACACTGAAGCTTTCTTT.

Written as DNA, the CDR3 is TGTGCCAGCAGACCCCCAGTCCATAATTCACCCCTCCACTTT. It specifies CASRPPVHNSPLHF. The rearrangement links TRBV11-3 to TRBJ1-6; no clear D gene. Germline V gene lookup returns CDR1 SGHNT and CDR2 YENEEA. The CDR3 totals 14 residues. V dropped 6 bases and J dropped 5 bases, with 11 bases sitting between them.

The chain combines TRBV27 with TRBJ2-2; D may be TRBD2 (6 bases). The germline gives CDR1 MNHEY, CDR2 SMNVEV (reference sequence). V lost 6 bases, J lost 6 bases, and 14 bases lay in between. The length of the CDR3 is 14 residues. In nucleotides, the CDR3 is TGTGCCAGCAGCCTTATCGGGGGTGCCGGGGAGCTGTTTTTT. Translated, it gives CASSLIGGAGELFF.